The rows below give T cell receptor beta chains drawn from one sample of a study of blood T cells in healthy people across ages. TCRdb called the 5' RACE reads again in MiXCR, with one record for every CDR3 protein. The sample records 800,000 or so distinct CDR3 sequences, roughly 46% being singletons. The sample taken for sequencing was blood. The receptors here all came from a man aged 80 or over in good health. Each CDR3 is given with its conserved first and last residue. A D gene is named only where the DNA matches it firmly. Where a row states a size, it is once, few, many or the class of an expanded clone; other rows omit it.

abundance: many; len: 13; d_gene: -; v_gene: TRBV30; j_gene: TRBJ1-1; CDR3aa: CAWIGHQNTEAFF; CDR3nt: TGTGCCTGGATCGGACACCAGAACACTGAAGCTTTCTTT
abundance: -; len: 16; d_gene: TRBD2; v_gene: TRBV14; j_gene: TRBJ2-7; CDR3aa: CASSPLAGGLTYEQYF; CDR3nt: TGTGCCAGCAGCCCCCTAGCGGGAGGCCTTACCTACGAGCAGTACTTC
abundance: few; len: 13; d_gene: -; v_gene: TRBV29-1; j_gene: TRBJ2-1; CDR3aa: CSVDYWRYNEQFF; CDR3nt: TGCAGCGTTGATTACTGGAGATACAATGAGCAGTTCTTC
abundance: -; len: 12; d_gene: -; v_gene: TRBV7-2; j_gene: TRBJ1-1; CDR3aa: CASSLNAAEAFF; CDR3nt: TGTGCCAGCAGCTTAAATGCGGCTGAAGCTTTCTTT
abundance: many; len: 16; d_gene: TRBD2; v_gene: TRBV7-2; j_gene: TRBJ2-3; CDR3aa: CASTHSGLAGVDTQYF; CDR3nt: TGTGCCAGCACCCACTCGGGACTAGCGGGAGTAGATACGCAGTATTTT
abundance: -; len: 15; d_gene: TRBD1; v_gene: TRBV18; j_gene: TRBJ1-2; CDR3aa: CASSPRQGGELGYTF; CDR3nt: TGTGCCAGCTCACCACGACAGGGGGGCGAACTAGGCTACACCTTC
abundance: -; len: 14; d_gene: -; v_gene: TRBV10-1; j_gene: TRBJ2-3; CDR3aa: CASSEQLSTDTQYF; CDR3nt: TGCGCCAGCAGTGAGCAGCTCAGCACAGATACGCAGTATTTT
abundance: few; len: 13; d_gene: -; v_gene: TRBV29-1; j_gene: TRBJ2-3; CDR3aa: CSVESPREDTQYF; CDR3nt: TGCAGCGTTGAAAGCCCGAGGGAAGATACGCAGTATTTT
abundance: few; len: 15; d_gene: TRBD1; v_gene: TRBV10-3; j_gene: TRBJ2-3; CDR3aa: CAIGTGATSTDTQYF; CDR3nt: TGTGCCATCGGGACAGGGGCTACTAGCACAGATACGCAGTATTTT
abundance: few; len: 15; d_gene: -; v_gene: TRBV6-1; j_gene: TRBJ2-6; CDR3aa: CASSPQPPGANVLTF; CDR3nt: TGTGCCAGCAGCCCTCAACCCCCTGGGGCCAACGTCCTGACTTTC
abundance: -; len: 18; d_gene: TRBD2; v_gene: TRBV24-1; j_gene: TRBJ2-5; CDR3aa: CATSDFAVREGHGGEQYF; CDR3nt: TGTGCCACCAGTGATTTTGCGGTCCGGGAGGGCCATGGTGGTGAGCAGTACTTC
abundance: -; len: 12; d_gene: -; v_gene: TRBV29-1; j_gene: TRBJ2-5; CDR3aa: CSETRGHDTQYF; CDR3nt: TGCAGCGAAACCAGGGGTCATGATACCCAGTACTTC
abundance: few; len: 18; d_gene: -; v_gene: TRBV24-1; j_gene: TRBJ2-2; CDR3aa: CATSDLTLGQGNTGELFF; CDR3nt: TGTGCCACCAGTGACTTGACGTTGGGGCAGGGAAACACCGGGGAGCTGTTTTTT
abundance: -; len: 15; d_gene: TRBD1; v_gene: TRBV20-1; j_gene: TRBJ2-1; CDR3aa: CSASPRDRGFSEQSF; CDR3nt: TGCAGTGCTAGCCCCCGGGACAGGGGGTTCAGTGAGCAGTCCTTC
abundance: -; len: 16; d_gene: TRBD1; v_gene: TRBV27; j_gene: TRBJ2-2; CDR3aa: CASSNRQGARTGELFF; CDR3nt: TGTGCCAGCAGTAACCGACAGGGGGCCCGGACCGGGGAGCTGTTTTTT
abundance: many; len: 15; d_gene: TRBD2; v_gene: TRBV11-1; j_gene: TRBJ2-3; CDR3aa: CASSLSSGRTDTQYF; CDR3nt: TGTGCCAGCAGTCTATCTAGCGGCCGCACAGATACGCAGTATTTT
abundance: -; len: 15; d_gene: TRBD2; v_gene: TRBV7-2; j_gene: TRBJ2-1; CDR3aa: CASRSGLAGDNERFF; CDR3nt: TGTGCCAGCAGGTCCGGACTAGCGGGAGACAATGAGCGGTTCTTC
abundance: -; len: 18; d_gene: TRBD2; v_gene: TRBV5-1; j_gene: TRBJ2-7; CDR3aa: CASSSRTSGLAVTYEQYF; CDR3nt: TGCGCCAGCAGCTCCAGAACCTCCGGACTAGCGGTCACCTACGAGCAGTACTTC
abundance: once; len: 13; d_gene: TRBD2; v_gene: TRBV7-2; j_gene: TRBJ2-1; CDR3aa: CASSALAVSEQFF; CDR3nt: TGTGCCAGCAGTGCCCTAGCGGTCAGTGAGCAGTTCTTC
abundance: few; len: 18; d_gene: -; v_gene: TRBV11-2; j_gene: TRBJ2-2; CDR3aa: CASSLEPRDTENTGELFF; CDR3nt: TGTGCCAGCAGCTTAGAACCCCGGGACACCGAGAACACCGGGGAGCTGTTTTTT
abundance: -; len: 13; d_gene: -; v_gene: TRBV5-6; j_gene: TRBJ2-7; CDR3aa: CASGEASNYEQYF; CDR3nt: TGTGCCAGTGGGGAGGCTTCTAACTACGAGCAGTACTTC
abundance: -; len: 16; d_gene: TRBD2; v_gene: TRBV20-1; j_gene: TRBJ2-3; CDR3aa: CSARVSGRESTDTQYF; CDR3nt: TGCAGTGCTAGAGTCAGCGGGAGGGAAAGCACAGATACGCAGTATTTT
abundance: -; len: 17; d_gene: -; v_gene: TRBV5-1; j_gene: TRBJ2-6; CDR3aa: CASSLAQPGSGANVLTF; CDR3nt: TGCGCCAGCAGCTTGGCCCAGCCCGGCTCTGGGGCCAACGTCCTGACTTTC
abundance: -; len: 13; d_gene: -; v_gene: TRBV27; j_gene: TRBJ2-7; CDR3aa: CAVRRGSSYEQYF; CDR3nt: TGTGCCGTTCGGCGCGGCAGCTCCTACGAGCAGTACTTC
abundance: many; len: 15; d_gene: TRBD2; v_gene: TRBV29-1; j_gene: TRBJ2-3; CDR3aa: CSVEGLAGGPHTQYF; CDR3nt: TGCAGCGTTGAGGGACTAGCGGGAGGGCCTCATACGCAGTATTTT
abundance: few; len: 18; d_gene: TRBD1; v_gene: TRBV6-5; j_gene: TRBJ2-7; CDR3aa: CASSYSGGYGALLGEQYF; CDR3nt: TGTGCCAGCAGTTACTCAGGGGGCTATGGTGCCCTATTGGGAGAGCAGTACTTC
abundance: -; len: 16; d_gene: -; v_gene: TRBV15; j_gene: TRBJ2-5; CDR3aa: CATSRGSAPLQETQYF; CDR3nt: TGTGCCACCAGCAGAGGGTCGGCTCCCCTCCAAGAGACCCAGTACTTC
abundance: few; len: 17; d_gene: TRBD1; v_gene: TRBV28; j_gene: TRBJ2-5; CDR3aa: CASSSPGQGTTQETQYF; CDR3nt: TGTGCCAGCAGTTCTCCGGGACAGGGGACAACCCAAGAGACCCAGTACTTC
abundance: -; len: 15; d_gene: -; v_gene: TRBV20-1; j_gene: TRBJ2-7; CDR3aa: CSARAGQSVSYEQYF; CDR3nt: TGCAGTGCTAGAGCAGGACAGTCGGTTTCCTACGAGCAGTACTTC
abundance: -; len: 15; d_gene: -; v_gene: TRBV9; j_gene: TRBJ1-4; CDR3aa: CASSVGGATNEKLFF; CDR3nt: TGTGCCAGCAGCGTAGGGGGGGCAACTAATGAAAAACTGTTTTTT
abundance: few; len: 15; d_gene: TRBD1; v_gene: TRBV5-6; j_gene: TRBJ2-1; CDR3aa: CASSGTGGFYNEQFF; CDR3nt: TGTGCCAGCAGCGGAACAGGGGGCTTCTACAATGAGCAGTTCTTC
abundance: few; len: 14; d_gene: -; v_gene: TRBV6-2/TRBV6-3; j_gene: TRBJ2-1; CDR3aa: CASSYSQVYNEQFF; CDR3nt: TGTGCCAGCAGTTACTCGCAGGTTTACAATGAGCAGTTCTTC
abundance: -; len: 16; d_gene: TRBD1; v_gene: TRBV12-3/TRBV12-4; j_gene: TRBJ2-1; CDR3aa: CASSLASGQGAPEQFF; CDR3nt: TGTGCCAGCAGTTTAGCGAGTGGACAGGGGGCGCCTGAGCAGTTCTTC
abundance: -; len: 14; d_gene: -; v_gene: TRBV4-2; j_gene: TRBJ2-7; CDR3aa: CASSPNPGTLEQYF; CDR3nt: TGTGCCAGCAGCCCCAACCCAGGGACCCTCGAGCAGTACTTC
abundance: many; len: 14; d_gene: -; v_gene: TRBV7-2; j_gene: TRBJ2-3; CDR3aa: CASTRGVNTDTQYF; CDR3nt: TGTGCCAGCACCCGCGGGGTGAACACAGATACGCAGTATTTT
abundance: many; len: 15; d_gene: -; v_gene: TRBV24-1; j_gene: TRBJ2-1; CDR3aa: CATSERDLRYNEQFF; CDR3nt: TGTGCCACCAGTGAACGGGACCTCAGGTACAATGAGCAGTTCTTC
abundance: -; len: 17; d_gene: -; v_gene: TRBV3-1; j_gene: TRBJ2-7; CDR3aa: CASSQDQALGMSYEQYF; CDR3nt: TGTGCCAGCAGCCAAGATCAGGCGCTAGGGATGTCCTACGAGCAGTACTTC
abundance: -; len: 15; d_gene: -; v_gene: TRBV27; j_gene: TRBJ1-1; CDR3aa: CASSTPRERETEAFF; CDR3nt: TGTGCCAGCAGTACGCCGCGGGAGCGGGAGACTGAAGCTTTCTTT
abundance: few; len: 16; d_gene: -; v_gene: TRBV7-8; j_gene: TRBJ2-3; CDR3aa: CASSLFRAGSTDTQYF; CDR3nt: TGTGCCAGCAGCTTATTTAGGGCGGGAAGCACAGATACGCAGTATTTT
abundance: -; len: 12; d_gene: -; v_gene: TRBV12-3/TRBV12-4; j_gene: TRBJ2-1; CDR3aa: CASRTDSDEQFF; CDR3nt: TGTGCCAGCAGAACGGACTCGGATGAGCAGTTCTTC
abundance: few; len: 14; d_gene: TRBD2; v_gene: TRBV18; j_gene: TRBJ2-7; CDR3aa: CASSTRGDLFEQYF; CDR3nt: TGTGCCAGCTCAACGCGGGGGGATCTTTTCGAGCAGTACTTC
abundance: many; len: 15; d_gene: TRBD2; v_gene: TRBV3-1; j_gene: TRBJ2-7; CDR3aa: CASSQGTSLPYEQYF; CDR3nt: TGTGCCAGCAGCCAAGGGACTAGTCTACCCTACGAGCAGTACTTC
abundance: -; len: 18; d_gene: TRBD2; v_gene: TRBV20-1; j_gene: TRBJ2-2; CDR3aa: CSARDWTSGGPNTGELFF; CDR3nt: TGCAGTGCTAGAGATTGGACTAGCGGGGGCCCTAACACCGGGGAGCTGTTTTTT